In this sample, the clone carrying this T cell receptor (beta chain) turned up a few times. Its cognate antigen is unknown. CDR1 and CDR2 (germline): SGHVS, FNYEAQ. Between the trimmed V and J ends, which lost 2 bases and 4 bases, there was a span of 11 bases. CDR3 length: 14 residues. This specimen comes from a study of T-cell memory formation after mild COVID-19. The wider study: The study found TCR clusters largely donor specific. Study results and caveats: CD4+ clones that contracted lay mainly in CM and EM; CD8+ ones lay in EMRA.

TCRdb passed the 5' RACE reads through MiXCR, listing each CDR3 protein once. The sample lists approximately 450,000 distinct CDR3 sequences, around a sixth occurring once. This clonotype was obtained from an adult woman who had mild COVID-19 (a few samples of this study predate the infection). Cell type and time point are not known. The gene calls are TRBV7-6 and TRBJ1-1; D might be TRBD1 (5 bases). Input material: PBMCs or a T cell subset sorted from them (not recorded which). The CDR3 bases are TGTGCCAGCAGCTTACAGGGTTCCAGCACTGAAGCTTTCTTT. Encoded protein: CASSLQGSSTEAFF.